This record covers a single T cell receptor beta chain. Its matching antigen is unknown. These data are taken from a study of naive and memory T cell subsets. Study outcomes and limitations: No ground truth validated the naive and memory repertoire findings. Over 90% of naive TCR sequences appeared only once, unlike memory subsets. Especially in CD8 cells, naive repertoires contained a few larger clonotypes, possibly CD45RA-re-expressing memory cells.

CMV status came from CD4+ IFNgamma after overnight CMV lysate stimulation. CD8 T cells were positively selected from what remained after CD4 positive selection. CDR3 length: 12 residues. V lost 5 bases to trimming and J lost 7 bases, with 11 bases between them. Germline V gene lookup returns CDR1 LGHNT and CDR2 FRNRAP. The beta constant-region primer was an equimolar mix of two oligonucleotides covering TRBC1 and TRBC2. Four rounds of PCR amplified the ligated cDNA using nested alpha and beta constant-region primers plus SP2. TCRdb re-analysed the UMI-ligation and nested PCR reads in MiXCR, keeping a single row per CDR3 protein. The top ten clones hold roughly 0.68% of a sample with over 110,000 distinct CDR3 sequences, approximately 20% of them seen once.

What was sequenced was naive CD8+ T cells from blood. The rearrangement links TRBV12-5 to TRBJ1-1; no clear D gene. This TCR was recovered from a human donor in good health. The CDR3 DNA reads TGTGCTAGTGGTCTGACTCTTAATGAAGCTTTCTTT. It encodes CASGLTLNEAFF. Together with reference TRBV12-5 and TRBJ1-1, the CDR3 gives the full variable domain: DARVTQTPRHKVTEMGQEVTMRCQPILGHNTVFWYRQTMMQGLELLAYFRNRAPLDDSGMPKDRFSAEMPDATLATLKIQPSEPRDSAVYFCASGLTLNEAFFGQGTRLTVV.